These 18 T cell receptor beta chains were all obtained from the same sample, sequenced in a study of blood T cell repertoires in COVID-19. The assay was immunoSEQ multiplex PCR, and TCRdb's table has in-frame clones only and misses some. The sample yields roughly 130,000 clones, more than 80% seen once. Source material: peripheral blood. All receptors derive from a man between 40 and 49 years old with acute or convalescent COVID-19.

The genes are TRBV9 and TRBJ2-3; 12 bases align to TRBD2. Germline-derived CDR1 and CDR2 are SGDLS and YYNGEE. The CDR3 is made up of 16 amino acids. V shed 0 bases and J 6 bases; nucleotides not matched to a gene: 5. The CDR3 sequence: CASSVVLAGGHDTQYF. CDR3 DNA sequence: TGTGCCAGCAGCGTAGTGCTAGCGGGGGGGCACGATACGCAGTATTTT. Combining the CDR3 with reference TRBV9 and TRBJ2-3 gives the whole variable domain DSGVTQTPKHLITATGQRVTLRCSPRSGDLSVYWYQQSLDQGLQFLIQYYNGEERAKGNILERFSAQQFPDLHSELNLSSLELGDSALYFCASSVVLAGGHDTQYFGPGTRLTVL.

The chain carries TRBV10-3 and TRBJ1-2; 9 nucleotides agree with TRBD1. The germline V gene encodes CDR1 ENHRY and CDR2 SYGVKD. The junction had 7 bases not matched to a gene; V was cut back by 3 bases and J by 5 bases. The CDR3 spans 15 residues. This CDR3 is CAISDPDRGQYGYTF. In DNA form, the CDR3 reads TGTGCCATCAGTGACCCGGACAGGGGACAATATGGCTACACCTTC.

V usage is TRBV7-2 and J usage is TRBJ1-2, with D possibly matching TRBD1 (5 bases). This CDR3 comprises 16 residues. Germline CDR1 is SGHTA and CDR2 is FQGNSA. V shed 5 bases and J shed 7 bases, with 23 bases lying between them. The CDR3, as DNA: TGTGCCAGCAGCACTAGTCTAGGACCGGGGGGTTTTGGCTACACCTTC. It translates to CASSTSLGPGGFGYTF.

The gene calls are TRBV15 and TRBJ2-3, with D maybe TRBD2 (5 bases). The CDR3 totals 14 residues. Trimming removed 5 bases at V and 2 bases at J, with 11 bases between. Germline V CDR1 and CDR2: LNHNV, YYDKDF (reference sequence). The CDR3 loop reads CATSLWGDTDTQYF. In DNA, the CDR3 is TGTGCCACCAGCTTGTGGGGAGACACAGATACGCAGTATTTT.

Written as DNA, the CDR3 is TGCAGCGTGGGGACAGGGGATGGCTACACCTTC. Protein: CSVGTGDGYTF. The chain is built from TRBV29-1 and TRBJ1-2; the match to TRBD1 covers 10 bases. CDR3 length: 11 residues. CDR1 is SQVTM, CDR2 ANQGSEA, per germline. Trimming took 6 bases from V and 6 from J; bases not matched to a gene: 1.

The chain recombines TRBV25-1 with TRBJ2-7, with 8 positions matching TRBD1. In germline, CDR1 is MGHDK, CDR2 SYGVNS. V shed 2 bases, J shed 0 bases, and the junction held 3 bases outside the gene matches. This CDR3 is 15 amino acids long. The CDR3 region has the DNA TGTGCCAGCAGTGAACATGGACAGGGCTCCTACGAGCAGTACTTC. As protein: CASSEHGQGSYEQYF.

The rearrangement links TRBV29-1 to TRBJ1-1, with a tentative D call TRBD1 (5 bases). Germline V gene lookup returns CDR1 SQVTM and CDR2 ANQGSEA. The CDR3 runs 13 residues. V was clipped by 6 bases and J by 5 bases, with 16 bases between them. Written as DNA, the CDR3 is TGCAGCGTCAGGTTCGGGGGGGGGACTGAAGCTTTCTTT. It encodes CSVRFGGGTEAFF.

The chain uses TRBV27 and TRBJ1-1; D possibly corresponds to TRBD1 (5 bases). Deletions cut 4 bases from V and 0 bases from J, with 12 bases between. The CDR3 has 15 amino acids. Germline CDR1 reads MNHEY; CDR2 reads SMNVEV (reference sequence). The DNA of the CDR3 is TGTGCCAGCAGTTCCCGAGGACACTTGAACACTGAAGCTTTCTTT. This sequence encodes CASSSRGHLNTEAFF.

In its sample, this clone was seen once. The V and J genes are TRBV11-3 and TRBJ2-2; 7 nucleotides line up with TRBD1. Germline V CDR1 and CDR2: SGHNT, YENEEA. This CDR3 contains 16 residues. V was pared by 3 bases and J by 4 bases, with 8 bases of the junction left unmatched. The CDR3 region is CASSLATGTATGELFF. The CDR3 region has the DNA TGTGCCAGCAGCTTGGCGACCGGGACAGCCACCGGGGAGCTGTTTTTT.

V gene TRBV7-9 combines with J gene TRBJ1-2, with D possibly TRBD1 on 5 matching bases. CDR1 is SEHNR and CDR2 is FQNEAQ in the germline V gene (reference sequence). The V end was cut by 0 bases, the J end by 6 bases, with 8 bases between. The CDR3 totals 13 residues. Written as DNA, the CDR3 is TGTGCCAGCAGCTTAGCGTGGGGGGATGGCTACACCTTC. Its translation is CASSLAWGDGYTF.

This sequence joins TRBV30 and TRBJ2-1; no clear D. V was shortened by 2 bases and J by 10 bases, with 12 bases between the two germline ends. CDR1 and CDR2 from the germline V gene are GTSNPN and SVGIG (reference sequence). This CDR3 has 12 residues. The CDR3 is CAWSLTSYEQFF. The CDR3 DNA is TGTGCCTGGAGTCTGACTTCTTACGAGCAGTTCTTC.

V usage is TRBV12-3 or TRBV12-4 and J usage is TRBJ2-3; D uncertain. The CDR3 totals 13 residues. Trimming removed 6 bases from V and 1 base from J, with 8 bases in between. CDR3: CASSWSGTDTQYF. The CDR3 DNA is TGTGCCAGCAGCTGGTCGGGCACAGATACGCAGTATTTT.

V gene TRBV11-2 combines with J gene TRBJ2-7; tentatively, D is TRBD1 (6 bases). The CDR3 loop spans 14 amino acids. The germline V gene has CDR1 SGHAT and CDR2 FQNNGV. V dropped 3 bases and J dropped 5 bases, with 14 bases sitting between them. The CDR3 sequence: CASSFDRRSHEQYF. The CDR3 bases are TGTGCCAGCAGCTTTGACAGGAGGTCCCACGAGCAGTACTTC.

The chain employs TRBV5-1 and TRBJ1-1; 7 bases map to TRBD1. Germline V gene lookup returns CDR1 SGHRS and CDR2 YFSETQ. The CDR3 extends over 16 amino acids. Trimming at V came to 4 bases and at J to 0 bases, leaving 9 bases not matched to a gene. The CDR3 region is CASSPGQVIMNTEAFF. CDR3 bases: TGCGCCAGCAGCCCCGGACAGGTTATCATGAACACTGAAGCTTTCTTT.

The chain uses TRBV19 and TRBJ2-7, with 8 positions matching TRBD1. The CDR3 extends over 15 amino acids. CDR1 and CDR2 (germline): LNHDA, SQIVND (reference sequence). Trimming removed 1 base from V and 1 base from J; junction bases left unmatched: 3. The CDR3 region has the DNA TGTGCCAGTAGTATAGTTCAGGGGGCGTCCTACGAGCAGTACTTC. Translated: CASSIVQGASYEQYF.

The chain uses TRBV6-5 and TRBJ1-5; D is uncertain. CDR1 and CDR2 from the germline V gene are MNHEY and SVGAGI. This CDR3 is 15 amino acids long. Deletions cut 2 bases from V and 4 bases from J, with 12 bases between. The CDR3: CASSYTATVNQPQHF. In DNA form, the CDR3 reads TGTGCCAGCAGTTACACAGCAACAGTAAATCAGCCCCAGCATTTT.

A single count supports this clone. The CDR3 DNA reads as TGCGCCAGCAGCCACGAAAGGACAGGGCTTGGGACTGAAGCTTTCTTT. It encodes CASSHERTGLGTEAFF. This rearrangement joins TRBV10-1 to TRBJ1-1, with 8 bases that match TRBD1. The germline V gene encodes CDR1 WNHNN and CDR2 SYGVQD (reference sequence). V gave up 6 bases and J gave up 5 bases; unmatched junction bases: 14. The CDR3 contains 16 residues.

The chain uses TRBV5-4 and TRBJ1-1; D is unclear. V dropped 4 bases and J dropped 1 base, with 17 bases sitting between them. This CDR3 has 16 amino acids. From germline, CDR1 is SGHNT and CDR2 YYREEE (reference sequence). The CDR3 nucleotides read TGTGCCAGCAGCCCCGGAGGGCCCAGGAAGAACACTGAAGCTTTCTTT. Its protein is CASSPGGPRKNTEAFF.